The 17 T cell receptor beta chains presented below share a single source sample, sequenced in a study of blood T cell repertoires in COVID-19. Using immunoSEQ multiplex PCR, the repertoire was profiled, and TCRdb retains in-frame clones only, with some absent. The sample includes about 240,000 clones, around 85% of them seen just once. Sequencing was done on a sample of peripheral blood. All receptors come from a woman in her thirties who had recovered from COVID-19.

The chain uses TRBV5-1 and TRBJ2-7; 7 nucleotides agree with TRBD1. The J segment lost 3 bases and the V segment lost 9 bases, leaving 9 bases of the junction unmatched. Per the germline V gene, CDR1 is SGHRS and CDR2 is YFSETQ. The length of the CDR3 is 13 residues. The CDR3 DNA is TGCGCCAACGACAGGGAAAAGAACTACGAGCAGTACTTC. Its translation: CANDREKNYEQYF.

This rearrangement joins TRBV18 to TRBJ1-1, with D possibly TRBD1 on 6 matching bases. V was trimmed by 5 bases and J by 2 bases, leaving 18 bases between them. Germline lookup yields CDR1 KGHSH and CDR2 LQKENI. This CDR3 is 16 amino acids long. The CDR3 nucleotides are TGTGCCAGCTCAGTAATTGGGGGCGTTGGTAACACTGAAGCTTTCTTT. It codes for CASSVIGGVGNTEAFF.

Only one count was recorded for this clone. This chain joins TRBV27 and TRBJ1-5; D is ambiguous. The ends were cut back, 3 bases at V and 0 bases at J, with 12 bases in the middle. CDR1 is MNHEY and CDR2 is SMNVEV in the germline V gene (reference sequence). The CDR3 totals 16 residues. CDR3 sequence: CASSLFGVHSNQPQHF. The DNA of the CDR3 is TGTGCCAGCAGTTTGTTCGGGGTCCATAGCAATCAGCCCCAGCATTTT.

J is TRBJ1-1 and V is TRBV7-9; no firm D call. Per germline, CDR1 SEHNR and CDR2 FQNEAQ (reference sequence). V was clipped by 1 base and J by 0 bases, with 6 bases between them. The CDR3 is made up of 14 amino acids. The CDR3 loop is CASSLDVVNTEAFF. CDR3 nucleotide sequence: TGTGCCAGCAGCTTAGACGTAGTGAACACTGAAGCTTTCTTT.

The chain links TRBV6-6 to TRBJ1-1; D perhaps matches TRBD1 (6 bases). This CDR3 comprises 14 residues. Trimming stripped 8 bases from V and 1 base from J, with 14 bases between. Germline values: CDR1 MNHNY, CDR2 SVGAGI (reference sequence). The CDR3 is CASGNRDKNTEAFF. The CDR3 DNA reads as TGTGCCAGCGGAAACCGGGACAAGAACACTGAAGCTTTCTTT.

This chain links TRBV19 with TRBJ1-5; D call uncertain. V was clipped by 1 base and J by 0 bases, with 19 bases between them. This CDR3 contains 19 residues. Germline-derived CDR1 and CDR2 are LNHDA and SQIVND (reference sequence). The chain's CDR3 is CASSIVGGNYPYSNQPQHF. The CDR3 DNA reads as TGTGCCAGTAGTATAGTAGGCGGGAACTACCCTTATAGCAATCAGCCCCAGCATTTT.

The J gene is TRBJ1-6, the V gene TRBV4-1; TRBD1 might be the D (6 bases). Germline assignment: CDR1 MGHRA and CDR2 YSYEKL. V was shortened by 4 bases and J by 7 bases, with 11 bases between the two germline ends. The CDR3 spans 14 residues. The CDR3 here is CASSPNRANSPLHF. The CDR3 bases are TGCGCCAGCAGCCCGAACAGGGCCAATTCACCCCTCCACTTT.

V gene TRBV29-1 combines with J gene TRBJ2-7; 11 nucleotides agree with TRBD1. This CDR3 is 13 amino acids long. V was pared by 6 bases and J by 2 bases, with 3 bases of the junction left unmatched. The germline CDR1 and CDR2 sequences are SQVTM and ANQGSEA. CDR3 sequence (DNA): TGCAGCGTGCCGGGACAGGGGGCCTACGAGCAGTACTTC. It specifies CSVPGQGAYEQYF.

In this sample, this clone turned up once. In the same sample, other DNA sequences code for this CDR3. The CDR3 DNA reads as TGCGCCAGCAGCTTAACAGGGTATAATTCACCCCTCCACTTT. This sequence encodes CASSLTGYNSPLHF. The chain uses TRBV5-1 and TRBJ1-6; the D gene is possibly TRBD1 (6 bases). CDR1 SGHRS and CDR2 YFSETQ come from the germline V gene. The germline V and J ends were trimmed by 2 bases and 4 bases, with 7 bases remaining between them. The CDR3 is 14 amino acids.

This clone has only one observation. The chain joins TRBV5-4 to TRBJ2-7; 7 bases align to TRBD1. Looked up from germline, CDR1 is SGHNT and CDR2 is YYREEE (reference sequence). The CDR3 runs to 14 residues. V shed 9 bases, J shed 2 bases, and the junction held 11 bases outside the gene matches. CDR3 sequence reads: CATRLQGQTYEQYF. The CDR3 bases are TGTGCCACCCGTCTACAGGGGCAGACCTACGAGCAGTACTTC.

The rearrangement links TRBV6-6 to TRBJ2-2; 8 nucleotides align to TRBD1. CDR1 is MNHNY and CDR2 is SVGAGI in the germline V gene (reference sequence). V shed 1 base and J 4 bases; nucleotides not matched to a gene: 5. The CDR3 length is 16 residues. The CDR3 DNA sequence: TGTGCCAGCAGTTACTACGGACAGGGAACCACCGGGGAGCTGTTTTTT. It is translated as CASSYYGQGTTGELFF.

The chain employs TRBV5-4 and TRBJ2-7; possible D gene TRBD2, 5 bases. The V gene's germline CDR1 is SGHNT and CDR2 YYREEE (reference sequence). The germline V and J ends were trimmed by 6 bases and 7 bases, with 14 bases remaining between them. The CDR3 runs to 12 residues. CDR3 sequence: CASKRGSGEQYF. The CDR3 DNA follows: TGTGCCAGCAAACGGGGTTCGGGTGAGCAGTACTTC.

The genes are TRBV5-1 and TRBJ2-1; perhaps TRBD2 as D (6 bases). The CDR3 sequence is 16 residues long. Looked up from germline, CDR1 is SGHRS and CDR2 is YFSETQ. V was trimmed by 5 bases and J by 0 bases, leaving 15 bases between them. As DNA, the CDR3 is TGCGCCAGCAGTCGGTCGGGGGAGCACTCCTACAATGAGCAGTTCTTC. It is translated as CASSRSGEHSYNEQFF. Full variable domain (missing parts from reference TRBV5-1 and TRBJ2-1): KAGVTQTPRYLIKTRGQQVTLSCSPISGHRSVSWYQQTPGQGLQFLFEYFSETQRNKGNFPGRFSGRQFSNSRSEMNVSTLELGDSALYLCASSRSGEHSYNEQFFGPGTRLTVL.

This chain connects TRBV12-3 or TRBV12-4 to TRBJ2-5; D is perhaps TRBD1 (6 bases). There are 12 residues in the CDR3. Trimming took 7 bases from V and 5 from J, leaving 11 bases between them. The CDR3 loop reads CASKQGYETQYF. The CDR3 nucleotides are TGTGCCAGCAAACAGGGTTATGAGACCCAGTACTTC.

The rearrangement links TRBV5-1 to TRBJ2-1, with 8 bases that match TRBD2. This CDR3 has 15 residues. The germline V gene encodes CDR1 SGHRS and CDR2 YFSETQ. V dropped 3 bases and J dropped 8; count of bases not matched to a gene: 10. The CDR3 reads CASSSLGSGADEQFF. The CDR3 DNA sequence: TGCGCCAGCAGCTCCCTGGGTAGCGGGGCCGATGAGCAGTTCTTC.

The chain employs TRBV4-1 and TRBJ2-3; D possibly corresponds to TRBD1 (7 bases). Trimming pared 0 bases from V and 6 bases from J, leaving 13 bases between. This CDR3 has 15 amino acids. Germline-derived CDR1 and CDR2 are MGHRA and YSYEKL. CDR3 region: CASSQDQGGGDTQYF. The CDR3 nucleotides read TGCGCCAGCAGCCAAGATCAGGGGGGCGGTGATACGCAGTATTTT.

This chain uses TRBV30 with TRBJ2-3; D is perhaps TRBD1 (6 bases). This CDR3 contains 16 residues. CDR1 and CDR2 from the germline V gene are GTSNPN and SVGIG (reference sequence). Trimming took 2 bases from V and 0 from J, leaving 15 bases between them. CDR3 coding DNA: TGTGCCTGGAGTCCCCGGTTGGGGGCAAGCACAGATACGCAGTATTTT. This codes for CAWSPRLGASTDTQYF.